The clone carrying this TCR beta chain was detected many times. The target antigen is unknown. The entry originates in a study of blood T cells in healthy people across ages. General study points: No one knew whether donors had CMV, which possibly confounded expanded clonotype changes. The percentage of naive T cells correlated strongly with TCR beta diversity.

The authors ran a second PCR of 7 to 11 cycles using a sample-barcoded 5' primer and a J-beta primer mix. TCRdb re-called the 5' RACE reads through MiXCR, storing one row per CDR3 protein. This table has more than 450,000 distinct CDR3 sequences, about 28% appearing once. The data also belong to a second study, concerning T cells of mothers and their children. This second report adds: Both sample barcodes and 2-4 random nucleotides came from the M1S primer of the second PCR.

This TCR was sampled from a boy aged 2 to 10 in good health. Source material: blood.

CDR3 in amino acids: CASSQYRGQETQYF. The DNA for the CDR3 is TGCGCCAGCAGCCAGTACAGGGGGCAAGAGACCCAGTACTTC. The chain is built from TRBV4-3 and TRBJ2-5; TRBD1 aligns across 8 bases. Trimming at V came to 3 bases and at J to 2 bases, leaving 2 bases not matched to a gene. The CDR3 runs to 14 residues. In germline, CDR1 is LGHNA, CDR2 YSLEER.